This is a list of T cell receptor beta chains from one sample in a study of T cell repertoires in cytomegalovirus infection. TCRdb ran MiXCR on the reads and lists one entry per CDR3 protein. Found here are some 390,000 distinct CDR3 sequences, 18% of them singletons; the top ten hold 8.7%. Input material: PBMCs. The receptors shown here come from a human donor in good health (CMV status not recorded). Some clones in this sample may be carry-over from other donors' samples. Both conserved end residues are part of each CDR3. A D gene is named only where the DNA matches it firmly.

v_call: TRBV7-8; d_call: TRBD1; cdr3_length: 16; j_call: TRBJ1-4; cdr3_aa: CASSLAGTGRNEKLFF
v_call: TRBV20-1; d_call: .; cdr3_length: 13; j_call: TRBJ2-3; cdr3_aa: CSPLGLLTDTQYF
v_call: TRBV12-3/TRBV12-4; d_call: .; cdr3_length: 14; j_call: TRBJ2-5; cdr3_aa: CASSSEWGGAAQYF
v_call: TRBV7-9; d_call: TRBD1; cdr3_length: 15; j_call: TRBJ1-2; cdr3_aa: CASSLPRQGAYGYTF
v_call: TRBV12-3/TRBV12-4; d_call: .; cdr3_length: 17; j_call: TRBJ1-2; cdr3_aa: CASNRNRPEIAVGGYTF
v_call: TRBV20-1; d_call: TRBD1; cdr3_length: 15; j_call: TRBJ2-5; cdr3_aa: CSAEAAGQGIETQYF
v_call: TRBV5-5; d_call: .; cdr3_length: 15; j_call: TRBJ1-2; cdr3_aa: CASSLARVSNYGYTF
v_call: TRBV19; d_call: .; cdr3_length: 17; j_call: TRBJ1-5; cdr3_aa: CASSIKSPVYSNQPQHF
v_call: TRBV25-1; d_call: TRBD1; cdr3_length: 15; j_call: TRBJ1-4; cdr3_aa: CANTSAAGGHEKLFF
v_call: TRBV7-2; d_call: .; cdr3_length: 14; j_call: TRBJ1-1; cdr3_aa: CASSLEGYGTEAFF
v_call: TRBV5-1; d_call: .; cdr3_length: 15; j_call: TRBJ2-7; cdr3_aa: CASSSTGGRSYEQYF
v_call: TRBV11-2; d_call: .; cdr3_length: 14; j_call: TRBJ1-6; cdr3_aa: CASSRTALNSPLHF
v_call: TRBV7-6; d_call: TRBD2; cdr3_length: 13; j_call: TRBJ2-1; cdr3_aa: CASSLDWGGEQFF
v_call: TRBV11-2; d_call: .; cdr3_length: 15; j_call: TRBJ2-7; cdr3_aa: CASTTLLSSSYEQYF
v_call: TRBV7-2; d_call: .; cdr3_length: 11; j_call: TRBJ2-7; cdr3_aa: CASTSFGEQYF
v_call: TRBV12-3/TRBV12-4; d_call: .; cdr3_length: 14; j_call: TRBJ1-1; cdr3_aa: CASSLGDMNTEAFF
v_call: TRBV7-2; d_call: .; cdr3_length: 15; j_call: TRBJ1-4; cdr3_aa: CASSLNAGMGEKLFF
v_call: TRBV5-1; d_call: TRBD1; cdr3_length: 14; j_call: TRBJ1-6; cdr3_aa: CASSPGTGDSPLHF
v_call: TRBV2; d_call: .; cdr3_length: 16; j_call: TRBJ2-5; cdr3_aa: CASRRMPGAPGETQYF
v_call: TRBV12-3/TRBV12-4; d_call: TRBD1; cdr3_length: 16; j_call: TRBJ2-7; cdr3_aa: CASSPLRTGLSYEQYF
v_call: TRBV7-6; d_call: .; cdr3_length: 12; j_call: TRBJ1-2; cdr3_aa: CASSLEGGGYTF
v_call: TRBV6-6; d_call: TRBD1; cdr3_length: 17; j_call: TRBJ1-5; cdr3_aa: CASSYSSGTGVFQPQHF
v_call: TRBV28; d_call: .; cdr3_length: 16; j_call: TRBJ1-2; cdr3_aa: CASSSPSGRGRYGYTF
v_call: TRBV4-1; d_call: .; cdr3_length: 16; j_call: TRBJ1-2; cdr3_aa: CASRRQGGGRNYGYTF
v_call: TRBV20-1; d_call: TRBD1; cdr3_length: 15; j_call: TRBJ1-2; cdr3_aa: CSARGGDRGDYGYTF
v_call: TRBV20-1; d_call: TRBD1; cdr3_length: 13; j_call: TRBJ1-1; cdr3_aa: CSAKSGGWNKAFF
v_call: TRBV4-3; d_call: .; cdr3_length: 15; j_call: TRBJ2-1; cdr3_aa: CASSQTSNSYNEQFF
v_call: TRBV4-2; d_call: .; cdr3_length: 14; j_call: TRBJ1-5; cdr3_aa: CASSQVEALQPQHF
v_call: TRBV7-8; d_call: .; cdr3_length: 12; j_call: TRBJ1-2; cdr3_aa: CASSPGAAGYTF
v_call: TRBV7-8; d_call: .; cdr3_length: 12; j_call: TRBJ2-7; cdr3_aa: CASSALGYEQYF
v_call: TRBV7-2; d_call: .; cdr3_length: 14; j_call: TRBJ2-3; cdr3_aa: CASSLSTSTDTQYF
v_call: TRBV2; d_call: .; cdr3_length: 14; j_call: TRBJ1-5; cdr3_aa: CASSRTAEGQPQHF
v_call: TRBV5-1; d_call: TRBD1; cdr3_length: 16; j_call: TRBJ1-1; cdr3_aa: CASSLRTGGDDTEAFF
v_call: TRBV7-9; d_call: TRBD2; cdr3_length: 15; j_call: TRBJ2-5; cdr3_aa: CASSSGRTPQETQYF
v_call: TRBV11-2; d_call: TRBD2; cdr3_length: 14; j_call: TRBJ2-7; cdr3_aa: CASSLAGGAGEQYF
v_call: TRBV2; d_call: .; cdr3_length: 10; j_call: TRBJ1-3; cdr3_aa: CASRGDTIYF
v_call: TRBV7-8; d_call: TRBD1; cdr3_length: 14; j_call: TRBJ2-5; cdr3_aa: CASSLGTGLETQYF
v_call: TRBV7-8; d_call: TRBD1; cdr3_length: 15; j_call: TRBJ1-2; cdr3_aa: CASSRLRTGNYGYTF
v_call: TRBV12-3/TRBV12-4; d_call: TRBD2; cdr3_length: 14; j_call: TRBJ2-1; cdr3_aa: CASTLTSGDNEQFF
v_call: TRBV5-4; d_call: .; cdr3_length: 13; j_call: TRBJ1-5; cdr3_aa: CASSLDGGEPQHF
v_call: TRBV7-9; d_call: .; cdr3_length: 12; j_call: TRBJ1-5; cdr3_aa: CASSLVNQVQHF
v_call: TRBV7-8; d_call: .; cdr3_length: 12; j_call: TRBJ2-7; cdr3_aa: CASSTRIGEQYF
v_call: TRBV6-2/TRBV6-3; d_call: .; cdr3_length: 15; j_call: TRBJ2-3; cdr3_aa: CASSSETGFSDTQYF
v_call: TRBV12-3/TRBV12-4; d_call: TRBD2; cdr3_length: 18; j_call: TRBJ2-1; cdr3_aa: CASSFPRRLAGGMDEQFF
v_call: TRBV12-3/TRBV12-4; d_call: .; cdr3_length: 12; j_call: TRBJ2-5; cdr3_aa: CASTGFQETQYF
v_call: TRBV7-2; d_call: .; cdr3_length: 14; j_call: TRBJ1-2; cdr3_aa: CASSLNAGPYGYTF